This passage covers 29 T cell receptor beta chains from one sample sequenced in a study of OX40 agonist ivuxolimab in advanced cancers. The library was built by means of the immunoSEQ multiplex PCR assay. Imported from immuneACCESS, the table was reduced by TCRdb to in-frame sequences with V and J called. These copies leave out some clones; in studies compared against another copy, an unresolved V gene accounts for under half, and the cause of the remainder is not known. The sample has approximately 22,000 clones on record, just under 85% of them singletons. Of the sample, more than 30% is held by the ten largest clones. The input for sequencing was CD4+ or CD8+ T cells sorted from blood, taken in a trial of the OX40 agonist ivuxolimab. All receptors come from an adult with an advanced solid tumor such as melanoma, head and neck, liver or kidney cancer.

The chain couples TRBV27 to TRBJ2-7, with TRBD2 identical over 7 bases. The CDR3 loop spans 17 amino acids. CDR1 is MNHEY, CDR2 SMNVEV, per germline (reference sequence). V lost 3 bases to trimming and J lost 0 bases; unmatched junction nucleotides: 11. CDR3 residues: CASSFLLAGGSSYEQYF. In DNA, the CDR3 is TGTGCCAGCAGTTTCCTATTAGCGGGCGGAAGCTCCTACGAGCAGTACTTC.

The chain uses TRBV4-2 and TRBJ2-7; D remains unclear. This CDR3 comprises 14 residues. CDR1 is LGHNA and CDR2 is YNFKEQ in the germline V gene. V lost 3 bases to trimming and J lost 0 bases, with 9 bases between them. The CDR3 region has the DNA TGTGCCAGCAGCCACACGGAAGGCTCCTACGAGCAGTACTTC. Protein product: CASSHTEGSYEQYF.

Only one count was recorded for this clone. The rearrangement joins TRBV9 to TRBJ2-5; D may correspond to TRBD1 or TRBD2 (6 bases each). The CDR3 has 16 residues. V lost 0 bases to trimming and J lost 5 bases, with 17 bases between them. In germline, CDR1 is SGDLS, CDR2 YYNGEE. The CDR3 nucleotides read TGTGCCAGCAGCGTAGGCCCCTCAGGGGCGGGGGAGACCCAGTACTTC. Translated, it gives CASSVGPSGAGETQYF.

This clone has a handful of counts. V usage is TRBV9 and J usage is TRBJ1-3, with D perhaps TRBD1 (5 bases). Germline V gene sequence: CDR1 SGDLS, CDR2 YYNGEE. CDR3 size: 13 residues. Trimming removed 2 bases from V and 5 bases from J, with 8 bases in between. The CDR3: CASSVGGRNTIYF. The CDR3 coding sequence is TGTGCCAGCAGCGTCGGGGGTAGAAACACCATATATTTT.

CDR3 amino acids: CASSQTYFSNQPQHF. For the CDR3, the DNA is TGCGCCAGCAGTCAAACATACTTTAGCAATCAGCCCCAGCATTTT. The genes are TRBV4-1 and TRBJ1-5; no clear D gene. CDR3 size: 15 residues. V was pared by 6 bases and J by 0 bases, with 12 bases between. From germline, CDR1 is MGHRA and CDR2 YSYEKL.

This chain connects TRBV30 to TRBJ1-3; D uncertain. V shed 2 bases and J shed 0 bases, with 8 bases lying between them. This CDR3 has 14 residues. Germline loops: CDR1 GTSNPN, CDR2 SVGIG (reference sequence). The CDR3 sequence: CAWSSGSSGNTIYF. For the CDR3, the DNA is TGTGCCTGGAGTTCGGGCAGCTCTGGAAACACCATATATTTT.

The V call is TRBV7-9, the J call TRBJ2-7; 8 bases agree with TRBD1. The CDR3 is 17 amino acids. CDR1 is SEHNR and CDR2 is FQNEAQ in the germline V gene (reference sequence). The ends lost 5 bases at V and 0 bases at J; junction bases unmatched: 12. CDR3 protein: CASSARTGTGLSYEQYF. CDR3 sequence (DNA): TGTGCCAGCAGCGCGCGTACCGGGACAGGCCTCTCCTACGAGCAGTACTTC.

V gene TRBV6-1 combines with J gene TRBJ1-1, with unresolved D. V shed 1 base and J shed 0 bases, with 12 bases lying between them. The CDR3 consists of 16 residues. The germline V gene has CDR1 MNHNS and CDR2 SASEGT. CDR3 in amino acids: CASSEGWNNLNTEAFF. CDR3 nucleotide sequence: TGTGCCAGCAGTGAAGGTTGGAACAACCTGAACACTGAAGCTTTCTTT.

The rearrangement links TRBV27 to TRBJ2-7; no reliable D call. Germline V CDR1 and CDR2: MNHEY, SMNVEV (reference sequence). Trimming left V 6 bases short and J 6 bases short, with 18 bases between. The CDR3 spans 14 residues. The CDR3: CASSPTPVGGEQYF. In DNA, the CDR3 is TGTGCCAGCAGCCCGACTCCCGTGGGTGGCGAGCAGTACTTC.

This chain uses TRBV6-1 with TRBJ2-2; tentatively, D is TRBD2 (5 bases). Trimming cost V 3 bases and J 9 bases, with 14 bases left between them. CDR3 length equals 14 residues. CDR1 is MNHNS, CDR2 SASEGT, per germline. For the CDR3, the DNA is TGTGCCAGCAGTGACTTGGCTAGCCCAAGGGAGCTGTTTTTT. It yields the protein CASSDLASPRELFF.

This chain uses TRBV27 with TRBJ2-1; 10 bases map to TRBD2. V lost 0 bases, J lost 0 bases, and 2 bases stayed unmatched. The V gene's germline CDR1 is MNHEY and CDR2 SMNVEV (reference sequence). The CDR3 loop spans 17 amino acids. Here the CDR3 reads CASSLSPSGSSYNEQFF. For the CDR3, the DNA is TGTGCCAGCAGTTTATCGCCTAGCGGGAGCTCCTACAATGAGCAGTTCTTC.

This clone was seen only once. CDR3 loop: CASGTGELFF. The CDR3 DNA reads as TGTGCTAGTGGTACCGGGGAGCTGTTTTTT. The chain joins TRBV12-5 to TRBJ2-2; no clear D gene. V was pared by 5 bases and J by 5 bases, with 0 bases between. The CDR3 is 10 residues long. CDR1 and CDR2 (germline): LGHNT, FRNRAP.

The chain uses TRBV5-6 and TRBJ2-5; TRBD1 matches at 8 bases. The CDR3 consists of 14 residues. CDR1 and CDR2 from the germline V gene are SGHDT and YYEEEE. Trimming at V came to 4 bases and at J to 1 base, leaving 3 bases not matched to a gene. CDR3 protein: CASSADRAQETQYF. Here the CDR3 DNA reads TGTGCCAGCAGCGCGGACAGGGCCCAAGAGACCCAGTACTTC. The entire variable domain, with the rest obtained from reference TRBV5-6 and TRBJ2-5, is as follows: DAGVTQSPTHLIKTRGQQVTLRCSPKSGHDTVSWYQQALGQGPQFIFQYYEEEERQRGNFPDRFSGHQFPNYSSELNVNALLLGDSALYLCASSADRAQETQYFGPGTRLLVL.

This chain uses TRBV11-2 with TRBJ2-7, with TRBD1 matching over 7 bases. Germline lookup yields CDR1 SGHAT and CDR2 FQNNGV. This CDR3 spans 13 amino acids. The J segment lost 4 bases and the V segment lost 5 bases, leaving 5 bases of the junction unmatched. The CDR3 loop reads CASSVGTAYEQYF. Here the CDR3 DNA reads TGTGCCAGCAGCGTCGGGACAGCGTACGAGCAGTACTTC.

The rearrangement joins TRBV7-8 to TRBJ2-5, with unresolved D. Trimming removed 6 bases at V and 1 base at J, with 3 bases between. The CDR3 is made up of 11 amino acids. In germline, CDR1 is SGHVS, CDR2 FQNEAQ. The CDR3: CASRVQETQYF. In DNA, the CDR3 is TGTGCCAGCAGGGTCCAAGAGACCCAGTACTTC.

The CDR3, as DNA: TGTGCCAGCAGTTTTTCATCGCGCTACGAGCAGTACTTC. It is translated as CASSFSSRYEQYF. This chain connects TRBV28 to TRBJ2-7, with no clear D. Trimming stripped 3 bases from V and 3 bases from J, with 9 bases between. This CDR3 region has 13 residues. Looked up from germline, CDR1 is MDHEN and CDR2 is SYDVKM.

DNA for the CDR3: TGTGCCAGCAGCCGCGGGACTAGTAGGCGCAATGAGCAGTTCTTC. Translating gives CASSRGTSRRNEQFF. The rearrangement links TRBV13 to TRBJ2-1, with 8 bases that match TRBD2. The J segment lost 6 bases and the V segment lost 5 bases, leaving 9 bases of the junction unmatched. The germline V gene encodes CDR1 PRHDT and CDR2 FYEKMQ (reference sequence). CDR3 length: 15 residues.

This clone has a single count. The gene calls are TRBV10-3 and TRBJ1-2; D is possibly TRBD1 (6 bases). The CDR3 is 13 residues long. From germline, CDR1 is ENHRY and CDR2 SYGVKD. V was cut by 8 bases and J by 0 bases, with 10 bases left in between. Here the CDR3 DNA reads TGTGCCATCCCGGACAGTTCTAACTATGGCTACACCTTC. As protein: CAIPDSSNYGYTF.

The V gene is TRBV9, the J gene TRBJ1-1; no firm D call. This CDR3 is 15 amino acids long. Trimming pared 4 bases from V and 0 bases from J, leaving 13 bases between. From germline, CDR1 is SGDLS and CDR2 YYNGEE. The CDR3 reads CASSPRQVMNTEAFF. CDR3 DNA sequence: TGTGCCAGCAGCCCCAGGCAGGTGATGAACACTGAAGCTTTCTTT.

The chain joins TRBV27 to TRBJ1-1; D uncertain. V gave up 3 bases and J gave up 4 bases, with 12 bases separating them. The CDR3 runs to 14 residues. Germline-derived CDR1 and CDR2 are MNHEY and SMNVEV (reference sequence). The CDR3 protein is CASSLMGPVTEAFF. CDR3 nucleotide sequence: TGTGCCAGCAGTTTGATGGGCCCGGTCACTGAAGCTTTCTTT.

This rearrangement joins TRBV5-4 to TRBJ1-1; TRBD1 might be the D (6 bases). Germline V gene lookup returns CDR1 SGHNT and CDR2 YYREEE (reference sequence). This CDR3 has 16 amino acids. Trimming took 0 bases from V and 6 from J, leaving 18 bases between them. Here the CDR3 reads CASSLDGRGLEAEAFF. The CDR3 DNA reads TGTGCCAGCAGCTTGGACGGGAGGGGGTTGGAGGCTGAAGCTTTCTTT. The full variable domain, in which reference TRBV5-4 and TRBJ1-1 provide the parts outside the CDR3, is ETGVTQSPTHLIKTRGQQVTLRCSSQSGHNTVSWYQQALGQGPQFIFQYYREEENGRGNFPPRFSGLQFPNYSSELNVNALELDDSALYLCASSLDGRGLEAEAFFGQGTRLTVV.

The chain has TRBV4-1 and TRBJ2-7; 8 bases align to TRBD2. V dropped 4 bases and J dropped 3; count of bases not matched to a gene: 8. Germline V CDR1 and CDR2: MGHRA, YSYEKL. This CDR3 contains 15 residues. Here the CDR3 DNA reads TGCGCCAGCAGCCTCACTAGCGGAGGAGGCTACGAGCAGTACTTC. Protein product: CASSLTSGGGYEQYF.

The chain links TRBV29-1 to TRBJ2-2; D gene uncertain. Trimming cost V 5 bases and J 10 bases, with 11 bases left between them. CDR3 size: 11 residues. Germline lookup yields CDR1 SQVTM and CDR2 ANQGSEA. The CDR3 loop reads CSVPSMSELFF. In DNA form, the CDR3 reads TGCAGCGTTCCGTCAATGTCGGAGCTGTTTTTT.

CDR3 sequence (DNA): TGTGCCAGCAGTGATGAGCTAGCGAACACCGGGGAGCTGTTTTTT. It codes for CASSDELANTGELFF. The genes are TRBV2 and TRBJ2-2; no clear D. Trimming removed 3 bases at V and 0 bases at J, with 8 bases between. CDR3 length: 15 residues. The germline V gene has CDR1 SNHLY and CDR2 FYNNEI.

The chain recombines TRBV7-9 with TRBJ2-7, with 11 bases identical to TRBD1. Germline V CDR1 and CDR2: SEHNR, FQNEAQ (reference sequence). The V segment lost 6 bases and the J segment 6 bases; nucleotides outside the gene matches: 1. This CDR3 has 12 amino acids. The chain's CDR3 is CASRGTGGEQYF. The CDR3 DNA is TGTGCCAGCAGGGGGACAGGGGGCGAGCAGTACTTC.

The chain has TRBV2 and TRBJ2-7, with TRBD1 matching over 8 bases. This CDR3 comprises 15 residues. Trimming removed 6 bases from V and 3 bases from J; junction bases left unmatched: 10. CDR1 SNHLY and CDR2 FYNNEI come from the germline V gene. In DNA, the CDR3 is TGTGCCAGCAGCCAAGGGGCAGGGACAGGCTACGAGCAGTACTTC. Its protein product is CASSQGAGTGYEQYF.

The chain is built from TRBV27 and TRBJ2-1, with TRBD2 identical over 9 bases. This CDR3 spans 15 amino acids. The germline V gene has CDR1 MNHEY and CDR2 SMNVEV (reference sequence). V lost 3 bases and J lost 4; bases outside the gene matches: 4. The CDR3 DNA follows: TGTGCCAGCAGTTTGGTGAGCGGGGGGTACAATGAGCAGTTCTTC. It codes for CASSLVSGGYNEQFF.

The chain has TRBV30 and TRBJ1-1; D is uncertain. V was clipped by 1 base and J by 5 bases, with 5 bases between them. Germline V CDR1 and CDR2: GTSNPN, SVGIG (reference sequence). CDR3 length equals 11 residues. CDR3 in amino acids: CAWSGVTEAFF. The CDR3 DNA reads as TGTGCCTGGAGTGGGGTTACTGAAGCTTTCTTT. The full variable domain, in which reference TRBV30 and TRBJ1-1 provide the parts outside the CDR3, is SQTIHQWPATLVQPVGSPLSLECTVEGTSNPNLYWYRQAAGRGLQLLFYSVGIGQISSEVPQNLSASRPQDRQFILSSKKLLLSDSGFYLCAWSGVTEAFFGQGTRLTVV.

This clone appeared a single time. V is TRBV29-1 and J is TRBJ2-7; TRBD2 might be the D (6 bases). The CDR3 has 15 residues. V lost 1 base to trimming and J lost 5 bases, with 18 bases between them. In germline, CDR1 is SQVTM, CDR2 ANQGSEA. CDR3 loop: CSVEVEEGVADEQYF. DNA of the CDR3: TGCAGCGTTGAAGTTGAGGAGGGAGTGGCGGACGAGCAGTACTTC.